The 10 T cell receptor beta chains given below trace back to one sample, sequenced in a study of immune evolution from preneoplasia to lung adenocarcinoma. Sequencing used immunoSEQ multiplex PCR; TCRdb keeps in-frame clones, though not all of them. The repertoire holds about 5,000 clones, with just under 80% as singletons. Sequenced input: FFPE normal lung tissue adjacent to the tumor. The receptors here all came from a person between 50 and 69 years old with lung adenocarcinoma.

The rearrangement uses TRBV5-1 and TRBJ2-7, with 7 positions matching TRBD2. The trim removed 1 base at V and 4 bases at J, leaving 17 bases unmatched. The CDR3 totals 18 residues. From germline, CDR1 is SGHRS and CDR2 YFSETQ. In nucleotides, the CDR3 is TGCGCCAGCAGCTTGCCGGGGATACTAGGAGCGGGGAGTTACGAGCAGTACTTC. Its protein is CASSLPGILGAGSYEQYF.

The chain recombines TRBV6-1 with TRBJ2-5; tentatively, D is TRBD1 (5 bases). Trimming took off 8 bases at V and 5 bases at J, with 12 bases between the two ends. CDR3 size: 12 residues. In germline, CDR1 is MNHNS, CDR2 SASEGT. CDR3 bases: TGTGCCAGCCCTACCCCAGGGGAGACCCAGTACTTC. This sequence encodes CASPTPGETQYF.

The chain joins TRBV6-6 to TRBJ1-2; tentatively, D is TRBD1 (6 bases). Germline loops: CDR1 MNHNY, CDR2 SVGAGI (reference sequence). The CDR3 covers 16 residues. Trimming took 2 bases from V and 6 from J, leaving 19 bases between them. The CDR3 region is CASSYPLTGSQDGYTF. The CDR3 DNA reads TGTGCCAGCAGTTACCCTTTAACAGGGTCCCAGGATGGCTACACCTTC.

V is TRBV18 and J is TRBJ2-7; 14 bases fit TRBD2. Trimming took 3 bases from V and 4 from J; bases not matched to a gene: 8. CDR1 is KGHSH and CDR2 is LQKENI in the germline V gene. The CDR3 covers 17 residues. The CDR3 region has the DNA TGTGCCAGCTCACCCGGACAGGGGACTAGCGGGAGTTACGAGCAGTACTTC. This gives the protein CASSPGQGTSGSYEQYF. The full variable domain, rest sourced from reference TRBV18 and TRBJ2-7, is NAGVMQNPRHLVRRRGQEARLRCSPMKGHSHVYWYRQLPEEGLKFMVYLQKENIIDESGMPKERFSAEFPKEGPSILRIQQVVRGDSAAYFCASSPGQGTSGSYEQYFGPGTRLTVT.

The chain is built from TRBV10-2 and TRBJ2-3; D unclear. Germline CDR1 reads WSHSY; CDR2 reads SAAADI. This CDR3 is 12 amino acids long. V was clipped by 3 bases and J by 4 bases, with 5 bases between them. The CDR3 region has the DNA TGCGCCAGCAGTGATCAAGCAGATACGCAGTATTTT. Translation: CASSDQADTQYF.

The chain is built from TRBV10-3 and TRBJ1-1, with a possible D match to TRBD1 (6 bases). Germline loops: CDR1 ENHRY, CDR2 SYGVKD. The CDR3 is made up of 17 amino acids. Deletions cut 0 bases from V and 3 bases from J, with 17 bases between. The CDR3 loop is CAISESLQGPLYTEAFF. The CDR3 DNA sequence: TGTGCCATCAGTGAGTCCTTACAGGGCCCCCTCTACACTGAAGCTTTCTTT.

This sequence joins TRBV6-4 and TRBJ1-1; 9 bases are shared with TRBD1. V lost 0 bases and J lost 10; bases outside the gene matches: 3. Germline CDR1 reads MRHNA; CDR2 reads SNTAGT. This CDR3 contains 13 residues. The CDR3, as DNA: TGTGCCAGCAGTGACTCTGGACAGGGGACAGCTTTCTTT. This sequence encodes CASSDSGQGTAFF.

The genes are TRBV27 and TRBJ2-3; D is unresolved. The V and J ends lost 6 bases and 5 bases respectively, with 9 bases between them. CDR3 size: 12 residues. Germline V CDR1 and CDR2: MNHEY, SMNVEV (reference sequence). In DNA form, the CDR3 reads TGTGCCAGCAGGGCCCTGGTAGATACGCAGTATTTT. As protein: CASRALVDTQYF.

In nucleotides, the CDR3 is TGTGCCAGCAGCCTGAACTCCTACGAGCAGTACTTC. Amino acid sequence: CASSLNSYEQYF. The J gene is TRBJ2-7, the V gene TRBV11-2; D is undetermined. V lost 5 bases, J lost 0 bases, and 5 bases lay in between. Germline V gives CDR1 SGHAT, CDR2 FQNNGV. This CDR3 region has 12 residues.

Here the CDR3 reads CASSSRPGQGNTDTQYF. The CDR3 DNA reads TGTGCCAGCAGCTCTAGACCGGGACAGGGGAACACAGATACGCAGTATTTT. The V gene is TRBV11-2, the J gene TRBJ2-3; TRBD1 matches at 10 bases. Looked up from germline, CDR1 is SGHAT and CDR2 is FQNNGV. The CDR3 is 17 residues long. The ends lost 4 bases at V and 2 bases at J; junction bases unmatched: 9.